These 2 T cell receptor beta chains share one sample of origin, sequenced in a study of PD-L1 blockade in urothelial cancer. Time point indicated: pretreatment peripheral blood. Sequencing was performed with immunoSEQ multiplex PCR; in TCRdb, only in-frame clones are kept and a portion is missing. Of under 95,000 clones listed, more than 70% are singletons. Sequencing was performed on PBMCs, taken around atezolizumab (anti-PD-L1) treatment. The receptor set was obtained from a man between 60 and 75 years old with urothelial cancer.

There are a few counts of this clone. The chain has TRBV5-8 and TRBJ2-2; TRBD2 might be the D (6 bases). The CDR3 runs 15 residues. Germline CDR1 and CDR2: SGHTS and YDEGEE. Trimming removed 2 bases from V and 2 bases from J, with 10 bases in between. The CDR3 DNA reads TGTGCCAGCAGCTTCGGGAGTATAAACACCGGGGAGCTGTTTTTT. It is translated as CASSFGSINTGELFF.

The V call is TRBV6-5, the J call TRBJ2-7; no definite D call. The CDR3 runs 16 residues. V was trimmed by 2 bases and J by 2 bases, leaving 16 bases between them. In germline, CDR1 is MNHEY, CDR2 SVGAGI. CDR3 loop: CASSYGLSSFPYEQYF. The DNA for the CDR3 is TGTGCCAGCAGTTACGGGCTATCCTCCTTTCCCTACGAGCAGTACTTC.